This section outlines one T cell receptor beta chain sequence together with its context. Its target is not known. This entry belongs to a study of T cell responses to AZD1222 COVID-19 vaccine. Findings and caveats of the study: Donors in the cohort were predominantly white British and more often female, and clonal diversity was possibly underestimated. Spike as a whole was targeted by vaccine-associated CD4 TCRs, dominant at 160-218 and 743-854. The breadth and depth of Spike-specific TCRs increased once two AZD1222 doses had been given.

V shed 1 base, J shed 5 bases, and the junction held 0 bases outside the gene matches. This CDR3 is 14 amino acids long. Germline V gene lookup returns CDR1 SGHVS and CDR2 FQNEAQ. Assay: immunoSEQ multiplex PCR; the TCRdb copy retains only in-frame clones and omits some. Among about 76,000 clones listed, more than 70% were seen once. Sequences were derived from peripheral blood, sampled on day 0 of AZD1222 vaccination. This TCR was sampled from an adult in good health. V usage is TRBV7-8 and J usage is TRBJ2-2; 8 bases fit TRBD1. CDR3 sequence reads: CASSLGTGTGELFF. CDR3 nucleotide sequence: TGTGCCAGCAGCTTAGGGACAGGGACCGGGGAGCTGTTTTTT.